This T cell receptor (beta chain) is drawn from a study of Graves' ophthalmopathy and Graves' hyperthyroidism. Across the study: Ahead of any treatment, peripheral blood was obtained at the initial diagnosis. Points from the study as a whole: Ophthalmopathy was separated from stable hyperthyroidism by a 13-signature model with roughly 91% sensitivity and 81.08% specificity.

The authors amplified TCR beta CDR3 regions, and they did so from RNA transcripts for repertoire sequencing. Amplification began with first-round RT-PCR using HTBI primers, then second-round multiplex PCR was performed. TCRdb processed the multiplex PCR reads anew with MiXCR; each CDR3 protein has one entry. Of approximately 640,000 distinct CDR3 sequences detected, roughly 41% appear once; the ten largest clones hold roughly 3%. CDR1 is LNHDA and CDR2 is SQIVND in the germline V gene (reference sequence). The length of the CDR3 is 15 residues. Trimming left V 3 bases short and J 1 base short, with 9 bases between. This clonotype was counted ten times or more. Its specificity is unknown. Ophthalmopathy was moderately-to-severely active, CAS at least 3, NOSPECS at least 4, lasting under 3 months.

This TCR derives from an adult man with Graves' ophthalmopathy. The source material was peripheral blood. This chain joins TRBV19 and TRBJ2-2, with D possibly being TRBD1 (5 bases). The CDR3 reads CASSMGRENTGELFF. The CDR3 coding sequence is TGTGCCAGTAGTATGGGCAGGGAGAACACCGGGGAGCTGTTTTTT.